The rows below give T cell receptor beta chains drawn from one sample of a study of T cells in Graves' hyperthyroidism and ophthalmopathy. TCRdb recomputed calls from the multiplex PCR reads with MiXCR, one row per CDR3 protein. Of 300,000 to 450,000 distinct CDR3 sequences detected, roughly 15% appear once; the ten largest clones hold around a fifth. The sequenced sample consisted of blood. The receptors stem from a woman younger than 45 with Graves' ophthalmopathy. Each CDR3 is given with its conserved first and last residue.

v_call	cdr3_aa
TRBV20-1	CSARVSKGSSYNEQFF
TRBV6-2/TRBV6-3	CASRKRPQGIYNEQFF
TRBV19	CASSIDSDTEAFF
TRBV5-5	CASSLDSSYTEAFF
TRBV12-3/TRBV12-4	CASSRQQGVAGELFF
TRBV24-1	CATSDTVQGADTQYF
TRBV12-3/TRBV12-4	CAIGLAGGNEQFF
TRBV7-7	CASSLAADQPQHF
TRBV2	CASSVGLAKNIQYF
TRBV30	CAWSVQGVNTEAFF
TRBV20-1	CSALNPSGGNYNEQFF
TRBV5-6	CASICVSTINQPQHF
TRBV12-3/TRBV12-4	CASSFEGVEKLFF
TRBV28	CASSFQLDTQYF
TRBV7-9	CASSFEGSEGGITEAFF
TRBV5-6	CASSLPAASYNEQFF
TRBV13	CASSLELGTGGGHEQYF
TRBV4-1	CASSQDLKRGEYF
TRBV6-1	CASTQPGQGFYGYTF
TRBV28	CASSLWASGGDSTDTQYF
TRBV6-2/TRBV6-3	CARSYLGGATNEKLFF
TRBV15	CATSRGRDGDSVTQYF
TRBV11-2	CASSSGVGFYNEQFF
TRBV27	CASTPGAGGSTDTQYF
TRBV18	CASSPQTGGIVTDTQYF
TRBV3-1	CASSQEEGGYTF
TRBV4-1	CASSQAGTSQETQYF
TRBV3-1	CASSQRTSGGPIYNEQFF
TRBV7-9	CASSPNTVNTEAFF
TRBV2	CASSRQVSYNQPQHF
TRBV5-8	CASPGTVNYGYTF
TRBV5-1	CASSLRGTSPDTQYF
TRBV3-1	CASSHSEKLFF
TRBV15	CATSRDPGFHEQYF
TRBV11-2	CASSLVGLGTEAFF
TRBV20-1	CSARDQRSPLHF
TRBV14	CASGLRTPAGTGELFF
TRBV20-1	CSAQDSSPTGELFF
TRBV4-2	CASSQEGLAGEETQYF
TRBV19	CASTTGRRKSGNTIYF